The present T cell receptor beta chain was sequenced within a study of blood T cells in healthy people across ages. For the study at large: In model experiments, template switching was able to capture about one barcoded beta molecule for every two T cells that were present.

Germline V CDR1 and CDR2: DFQATT, SNEGSKA (reference sequence). The CDR3 has 14 amino acids. The ends were cut back, 2 bases at V and 6 bases at J, with 14 bases in the middle. Notes on this clonotype: What it recognizes is unknown.

A second PCR, run for about 7 to 11 cycles, used a sample-barcoded 5' primer plus a J-beta primer mix. A 12-random-nucleotide template-switch adaptor tagged each cDNA molecule. From the 5' RACE reads, TCRdb called clonotypes with MiXCR, one entry per CDR3 protein. The sample includes hundreds of thousands of distinct CDR3 sequences, around three fifths of them seen just once. Each sample gave at least 6.5 million isolated PBMCs. Study-level results: In long-lived donors, naive CD4+ cell counts and diversity exceeded those of aged donors.

Sequencing input: blood. This clonotype originated in a man aged 60-69 years in good health. The J gene is TRBJ1-5, the V gene TRBV20-1, with a tentative D call TRBD1 (6 bases). DNA of the CDR3: TGCAGTGCTAGAAACCCAGGGGTCGGTCAGCCCCAGCATTTT. Amino acids: CSARNPGVGQPQHF.